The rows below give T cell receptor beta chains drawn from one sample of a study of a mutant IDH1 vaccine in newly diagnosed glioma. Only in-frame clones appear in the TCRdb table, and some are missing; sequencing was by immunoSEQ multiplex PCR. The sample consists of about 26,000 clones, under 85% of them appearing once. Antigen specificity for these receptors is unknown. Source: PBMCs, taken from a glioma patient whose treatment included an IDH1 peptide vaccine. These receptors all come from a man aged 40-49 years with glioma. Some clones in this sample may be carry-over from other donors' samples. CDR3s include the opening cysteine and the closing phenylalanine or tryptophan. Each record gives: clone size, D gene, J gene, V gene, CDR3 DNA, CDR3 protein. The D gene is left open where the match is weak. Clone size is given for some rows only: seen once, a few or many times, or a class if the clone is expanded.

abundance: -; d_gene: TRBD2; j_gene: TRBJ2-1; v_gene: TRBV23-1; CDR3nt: TGCGCCAGCAGTCCCGCCGGGCGGGAGCACAATGAGCAGTTCTTC; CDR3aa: CASSPAGREHNEQFF
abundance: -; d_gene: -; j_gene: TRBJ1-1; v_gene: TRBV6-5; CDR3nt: TGTGCCAGCAGTTACCGGGATGGCACTGAAGCTTTCTTT; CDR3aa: CASSYRDGTEAFF
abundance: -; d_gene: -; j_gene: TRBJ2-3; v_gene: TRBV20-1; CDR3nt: TGCAGTGCGGACGGAAGAGATACGCAGTATTTT; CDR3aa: CSADGRDTQYF
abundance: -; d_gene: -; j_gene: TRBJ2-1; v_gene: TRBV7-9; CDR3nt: TGTGCCAGCAGCCCGAGGCCAGGGAACTCCTACAATGAGCAGTTCTTC; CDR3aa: CASSPRPGNSYNEQFF
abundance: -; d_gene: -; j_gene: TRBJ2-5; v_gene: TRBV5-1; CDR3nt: TGCGCCAGCGCCGCGGGCGGAAACCAAGAGACCCAGTACTTC; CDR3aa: CASAAGGNQETQYF
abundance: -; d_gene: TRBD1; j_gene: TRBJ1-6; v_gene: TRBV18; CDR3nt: TGTGCCAGCTCACCCCAGGGGGCTGGGATCGGTTCACCCCTCCACTTT; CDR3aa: CASSPQGAGIGSPLHF
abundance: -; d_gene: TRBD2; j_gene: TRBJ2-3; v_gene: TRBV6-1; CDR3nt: TGTGCCCTCCAACCCGGGACTAGCGGCACAGATACGCAGTATTTT; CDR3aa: CALQPGTSGTDTQYF
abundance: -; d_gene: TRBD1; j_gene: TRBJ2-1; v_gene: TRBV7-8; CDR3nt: TGTGCCAGCAGCTTAGCCTACGGGACAGGGGGGCATGAGCAGTTCTTC; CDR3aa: CASSLAYGTGGHEQFF
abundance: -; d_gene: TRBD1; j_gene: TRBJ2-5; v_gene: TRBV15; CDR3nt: TGTGCCACCAGCGACAGGGAGCAAGAGACCCAGTACTTC; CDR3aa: CATSDREQETQYF
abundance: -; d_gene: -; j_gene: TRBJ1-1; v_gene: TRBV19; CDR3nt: TGTGCCAGTAGTATAGGGCAACCAAACACTGAAGCTTTCTTT; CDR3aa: CASSIGQPNTEAFF
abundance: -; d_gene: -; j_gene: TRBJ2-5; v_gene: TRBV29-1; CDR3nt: TGCAGCACAAGGCTCGGGGAGACCCAGTACTTC; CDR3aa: CSTRLGETQYF
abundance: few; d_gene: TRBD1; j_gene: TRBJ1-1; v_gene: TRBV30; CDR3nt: TGTGCCTGGAAGCAGGGGGGAGAAGCTTTCTTT; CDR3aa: CAWKQGGEAFF
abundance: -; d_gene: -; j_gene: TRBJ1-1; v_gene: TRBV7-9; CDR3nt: TGTGCCAGCAGCTTAATGGACGGTGAAGCTTTCTTT; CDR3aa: CASSLMDGEAFF
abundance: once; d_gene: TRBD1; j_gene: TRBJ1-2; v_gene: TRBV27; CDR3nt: TGTGCCAGCAGTTCCGGACAGGGGTACACCTTC; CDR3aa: CASSSGQGYTF
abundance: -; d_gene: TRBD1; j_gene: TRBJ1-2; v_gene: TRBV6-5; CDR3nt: TGTGCCAGCAACGACAGGGTTTCTGGCTACACCTTC; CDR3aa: CASNDRVSGYTF
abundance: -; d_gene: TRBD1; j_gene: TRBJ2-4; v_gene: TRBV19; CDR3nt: TGTGCCAGCTCGACAGGGGGAGTCTGGGCCAAAAACATTCAGTACTTC; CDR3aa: CASSTGGVWAKNIQYF
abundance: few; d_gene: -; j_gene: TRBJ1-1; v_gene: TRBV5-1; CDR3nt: TGCGCCAGCAGCTTGGCATCATTGAAGAACACTGAAGCTTTCTTT; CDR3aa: CASSLASLKNTEAFF
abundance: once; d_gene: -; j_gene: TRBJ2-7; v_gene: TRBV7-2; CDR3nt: TGTGCCAGCAGCTTAGATTACGAGCAGTACTTC; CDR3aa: CASSLDYEQYF
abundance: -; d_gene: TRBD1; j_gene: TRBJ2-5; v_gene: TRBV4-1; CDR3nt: TGCGCCAGCAGCCAAGACCTCTTTCTGCCCGGGACAGTGGAAGAGACCCAGTACTTC; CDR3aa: CASSQDLFLPGTVEETQYF
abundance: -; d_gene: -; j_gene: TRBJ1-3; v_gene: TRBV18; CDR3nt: TGTGCCAGCTCACCGCCAGGAACTGGAAACACCATATATTTT; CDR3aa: CASSPPGTGNTIYF
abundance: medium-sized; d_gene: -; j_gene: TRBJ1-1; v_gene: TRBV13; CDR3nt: TGTGCCAGCAGCTTATTACGGTTATTGGACACTGAAGCTTTCTTT; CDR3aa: CASSLLRLLDTEAFF
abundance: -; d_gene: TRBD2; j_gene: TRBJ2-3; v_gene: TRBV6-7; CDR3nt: TGTGCCAGCACCGGACTAGCGGGGGGTTTGGATACGCAGTATTTT; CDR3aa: CASTGLAGGLDTQYF
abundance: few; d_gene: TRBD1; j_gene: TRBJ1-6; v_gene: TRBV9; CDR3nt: TGTGCCAGCAGCGTAGCGGGACAGGGATTTTCACCCCTCCACTTT; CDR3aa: CASSVAGQGFSPLHF
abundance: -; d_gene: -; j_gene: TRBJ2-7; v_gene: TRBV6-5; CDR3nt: TGTGCCAGCAGTTACTCAGTGGCAGGCGATGCCTACGAGCAGTACTTC; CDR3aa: CASSYSVAGDAYEQYF
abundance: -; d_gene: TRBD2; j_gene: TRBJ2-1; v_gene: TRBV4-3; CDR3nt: TGCGCCAGTCGCCAGAGGGTAGCGGGGGGCCCCAGTGAGCAGTTCTTC; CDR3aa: CASRQRVAGGPSEQFF
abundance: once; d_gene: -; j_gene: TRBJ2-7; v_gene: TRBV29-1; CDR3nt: TGCAGCGTTGAAGGATACCCCCCAGGGACGGCCTACGAGCAGTACTTC; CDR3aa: CSVEGYPPGTAYEQYF
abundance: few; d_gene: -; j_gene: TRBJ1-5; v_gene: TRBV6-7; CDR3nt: TGTGCCAGCAGGTTCAGGGAGGGATATAGCAATCAGCCCCAGCATTTT; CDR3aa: CASRFREGYSNQPQHF
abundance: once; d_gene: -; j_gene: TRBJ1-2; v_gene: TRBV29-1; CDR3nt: TGCAGCGTCGCGACACCGGAGTCTCTTAACTATGGCTACACCTTC; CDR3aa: CSVATPESLNYGYTF
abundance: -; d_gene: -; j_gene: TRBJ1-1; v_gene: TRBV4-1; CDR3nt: TGCGCCAGCAGCCCTGTCCGGGTCTATACTGAAGCTTTCTTT; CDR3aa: CASSPVRVYTEAFF
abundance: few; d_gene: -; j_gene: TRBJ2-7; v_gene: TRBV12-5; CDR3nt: TGTGCTAGTGCCCCTCCCGCGCGGGGAGCGTACGAGCAGTACTTC; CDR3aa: CASAPPARGAYEQYF
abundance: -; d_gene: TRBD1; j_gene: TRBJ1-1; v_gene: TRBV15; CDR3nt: TGTGCCACCAGCAGAGATAGAATATGGGGGGACAGGGGGCATGGGACTGAAGCTTTCTTT; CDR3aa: CATSRDRIWGDRGHGTEAFF
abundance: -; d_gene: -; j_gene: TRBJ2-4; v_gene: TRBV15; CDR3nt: TGTGCCACCAGCAGAGTCGATAAGCCGGGCCTAGCCAAAAACATTCAGTACTTC; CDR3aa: CATSRVDKPGLAKNIQYF
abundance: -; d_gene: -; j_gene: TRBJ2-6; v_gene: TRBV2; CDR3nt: TGTGCCAGCAGTAAGGGCTCTCCGATACAAAGTCGGGCCAACGTCCTGACTTTC; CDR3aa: CASSKGSPIQSRANVLTF
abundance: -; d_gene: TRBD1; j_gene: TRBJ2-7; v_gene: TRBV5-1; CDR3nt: TGCGCCAGCAGCTTAGGGACAGGGGTCTCCTACGAGCAGTACTTC; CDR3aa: CASSLGTGVSYEQYF
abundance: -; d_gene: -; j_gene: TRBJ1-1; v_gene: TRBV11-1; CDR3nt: TGTGCCAGCACCCCGTGGGCGGACACTGAAGCTTTCTTT; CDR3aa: CASTPWADTEAFF
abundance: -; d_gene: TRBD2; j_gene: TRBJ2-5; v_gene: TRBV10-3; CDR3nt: TGTGCCATCAGTGATAGCGGGGGGGCCGCGGAGACCCAGTACTTC; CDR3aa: CAISDSGGAAETQYF